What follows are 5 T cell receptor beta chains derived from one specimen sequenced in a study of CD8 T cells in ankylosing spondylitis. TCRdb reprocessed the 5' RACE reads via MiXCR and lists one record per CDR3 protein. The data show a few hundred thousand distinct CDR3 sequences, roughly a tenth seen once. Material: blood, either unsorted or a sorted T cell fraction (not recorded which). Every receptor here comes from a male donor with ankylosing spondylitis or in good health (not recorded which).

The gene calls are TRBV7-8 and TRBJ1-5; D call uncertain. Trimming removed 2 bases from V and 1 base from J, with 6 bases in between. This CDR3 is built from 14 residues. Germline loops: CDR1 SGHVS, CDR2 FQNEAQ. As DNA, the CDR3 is TGTGCCAGCAGCTTAAGGGAGAGCAATCAGCCCCAGCATTTT. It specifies CASSLRESNQPQHF.

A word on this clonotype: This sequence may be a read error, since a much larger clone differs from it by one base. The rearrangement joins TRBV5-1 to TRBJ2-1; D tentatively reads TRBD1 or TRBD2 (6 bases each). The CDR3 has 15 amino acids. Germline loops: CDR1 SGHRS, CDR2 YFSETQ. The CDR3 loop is CASSLVRGPYNKQFF. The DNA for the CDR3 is TGCGCCAGCAGCTTGGTCCGGGGGCCCTACAATAAGCAGTTCTTC.

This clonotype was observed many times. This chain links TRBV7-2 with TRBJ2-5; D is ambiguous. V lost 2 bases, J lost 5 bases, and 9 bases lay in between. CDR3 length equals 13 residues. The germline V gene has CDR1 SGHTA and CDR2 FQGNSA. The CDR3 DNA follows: TGTGCCAGCAGCTTATCCCGGGCGGAGACCCAGTACTTC. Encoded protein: CASSLSRAETQYF.

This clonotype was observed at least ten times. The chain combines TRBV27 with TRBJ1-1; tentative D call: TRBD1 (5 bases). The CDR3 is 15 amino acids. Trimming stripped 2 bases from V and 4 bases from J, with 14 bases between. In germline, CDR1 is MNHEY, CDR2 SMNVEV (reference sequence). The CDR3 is CASSLIADGGTEAFF. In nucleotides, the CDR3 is TGTGCCAGCAGTTTAATCGCGGATGGGGGCACTGAAGCTTTCTTT.

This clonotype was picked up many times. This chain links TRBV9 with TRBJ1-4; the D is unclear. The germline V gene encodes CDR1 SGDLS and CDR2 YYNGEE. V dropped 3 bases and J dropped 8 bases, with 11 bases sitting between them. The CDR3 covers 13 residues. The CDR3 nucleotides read TGTGCCAGCAGCGCCGACGTTGGGGAAAAACTGTTTTTT. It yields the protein CASSADVGEKLFF.